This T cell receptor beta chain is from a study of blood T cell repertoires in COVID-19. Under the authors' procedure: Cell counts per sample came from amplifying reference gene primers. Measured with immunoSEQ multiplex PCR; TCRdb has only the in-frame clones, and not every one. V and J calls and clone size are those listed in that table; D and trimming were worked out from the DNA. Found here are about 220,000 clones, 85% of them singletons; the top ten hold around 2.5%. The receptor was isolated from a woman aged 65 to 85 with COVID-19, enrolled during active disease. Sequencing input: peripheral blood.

The CDR3 bases are TGTGCCAGCAGTTACGATGGACGACGGGGGGACTATGGCTACACCTTC. Translation: CASSYDGRRGDYGYTF. The V call is TRBV6-2 or TRBV6-3, the J call TRBJ1-2; TRBD1 is a possible D gene (5 bases). Germline CDR1 and CDR2: MNHEY and SVGEGT. This CDR3 region has 16 residues. V was clipped by 2 bases and J by 3 bases, with 16 bases between them.